This paragraph reports one T cell receptor (beta chain). It has no known antigen specificity. One base away there is no much larger clone; base qualities are not given. CDR3 length: 15 amino acids, cysteine to phenylalanine. Here the CDR3 DNA is all that survives: 45 bases in frame from base 1. The germline V gene gives CDR1 as LGHNA and CDR2 as YNFKEQ. V is cut back by 4 bases and J by 5 bases, with 4 bases in the junction unmatched. According to the study, the label for this sample's time point signals: baseline, week 1 (first vaccination visit). The meaning of the sample's treatment or condition label: pre-vaccination baseline after standard-of-care therapy. All donors had newly diagnosed IDH1-mutant astrocytomas of WHO grade 3 or 4 that showed loss of nuclear ATRX. The samples were drawn from NOA16, a multicentre, single-arm, open-label phase I trial in Germany that tested a mutant IDH1 peptide vaccine in humans for the first time. Blood drawn at visit V03 was used as the baseline sample for immunogenicity testing. Genomic DNA for TCRB sequencing was extracted from EDTA blood using the DNeasy Blood and Tissue Kit.

This sample was taken from a study of a mutant IDH1 vaccine in newly diagnosed glioma (dated by TCRdb to the early 2020s). Some background on the complete study: Of the 25 to 40 patients who were treated, approximately 60% were male and roughly 38% were female, and the mean age was around 41 years. Longitudinal TCRB deep sequencing was done for fewer than 30 treated patients, wherever samples were available for exploratory analyses. Before enrollment, most patients had been given radiochemotherapy with temozolomide as standard therapy, while the rest had received either radiotherapy alone or temozolomide alone. Peripheral blood was collected at six visits: V03 (baseline), V05, V07, V10, V12 and V13. Here is what the overall study found, with its caveats: Availability determined which PBMC samples were chosen for TCRB deep sequencing. Immune responses induced by the vaccine were seen in 90% to 95% of patients across multiple MHC alleles. Pseudoprogression appeared unrelated to alterations in the top peripheral T cell clonotypes detected by TCRB sequencing. The authors stated that sample limitations prevented analyses of patient blood samples from being reproduced.

The library was produced with the immunoSEQ multiplex PCR assay. The hsTCRB Kit was used according to the manufacturer's protocol to amplify rearranged TCR beta chain sequences. TCRB libraries were sequenced on an Illumina MiSeq. Concerning the study's data processing: The proprietary platform of the kit vendor was used for demultiplexing, trimming and gene mapping. Sourced from immuneACCESS, this table was stored by TCRdb with only in-frame sequences that have V and J called. A share of the clones is absent; for the studies checked, an unresolved V gene accounts for under half, and the remainder has no known explanation. V and J calls and clone size are given by that table; D and trimming were obtained from the DNA. The sample includes about 98,000 clones, with approximately 90% observed a single time. The ten largest account for roughly 0.6% of the sample.

Rearrangement joined TRBV4-2 to TRBJ2-7, and TRBD2 aligns with 14 junction nucleotides. Sequencing used PBMCs, obtained from a glioma patient treated with radiotherapy, temozolomide or both. This sequence was found in a woman in her 50s with glioma. The nucleotide sequence is TGTGCCAGCAGCCTGGGACTAGCGGGAGAGAACGAGCAGTACTTC. Its protein is CASSLGLAGENEQYF.